The 21 T cell receptor beta chains reported below all come from one sample, sequenced in a study of blood T cell repertoires in COVID-19. TCRdb's table, derived via immunoSEQ multiplex PCR, lists solely in-frame clones and lacks some. There are tens of thousands of clones in the sample; 86% occur only once, and approximately 19% lies in the top ten. The sequencing sample was made of peripheral blood. The receptor set was obtained from an elderly man in a cohort sampled during active COVID-19.

This CDR3 is CASSFGTGDASYNSPLHF. For the CDR3, the DNA is TGTGCCAGCAGCTTTGGGACAGGGGATGCGTCCTATAATTCACCCCTCCACTTT. The V gene is TRBV5-6, the J gene TRBJ1-6; the match to TRBD1 covers 10 bases. CDR1 and CDR2 (germline): SGHDT, YYEEEE. V lost 2 bases and J lost 1; bases outside the gene matches: 6. This CDR3 is built from 18 residues.

This clone was detected only once. This chain links TRBV6-2 or TRBV6-3 with TRBJ1-5, with 9 positions matching TRBD1. Germline V gene lookup returns CDR1 MNHEY and CDR2 SVGEGT. The V gene end was trimmed by 4 bases and the J gene end by 0 bases; junction bases not matched to a gene: 10. CDR3 length: 18 amino acids. The CDR3 bases are TGTGCCAGCAGTTTTTCCGGACAGGGGTCCATTAGCAATCAGCCCCAGCATTTT. Amino acid sequence: CASSFSGQGSISNQPQHF.

This clone was counted a few times. J is TRBJ2-5 and V is TRBV7-2, with 11 bases aligning to TRBD2. Germline CDR1 and CDR2: SGHTA and FQGNSA. The CDR3 spans 14 residues. J gave up 4 bases and V 5 bases, and 3 bases lay outside the gene matches. Written as DNA, the CDR3 is TGTGCCAGCAGCCCCGGGACTAGCGGAGAGACCCAGTACTTC. Its protein product is CASSPGTSGETQYF.

The rearrangement uses TRBV6-5 and TRBJ1-4; the D gene is possibly TRBD1 (5 bases). CDR3 length equals 14 residues. Germline CDR1 is MNHEY and CDR2 is SVGAGI. V was trimmed by 6 bases and J by 8 bases, leaving 16 bases between them. CDR3 nucleotides: TGTGCCAGCAGCCGGGGGGTGGGGATAGAAAAACTGTTTTTT. Translation gives CASSRGVGIEKLFF.

This clone occurred once. The V gene is TRBV4-1, the J gene TRBJ2-1, with D possibly TRBD2 on 6 matching bases. Germline assignment: CDR1 MGHRA and CDR2 YSYEKL. This CDR3 is built from 18 residues. Trimming cost V 1 base and J 2 bases, with 18 bases left between them. CDR3 region: CASSQGFSLAGPYNEQFF. The CDR3 DNA follows: TGCGCCAGCAGCCAAGGTTTCTCGTTGGCGGGGCCCTACAATGAGCAGTTCTTC.

The rearrangement links TRBV5-8 to TRBJ1-2; the D is unclear. Germline CDR1 and CDR2: SGHTS and YDEGEE. CDR3 size: 11 residues. The V gene lost 4 bases and the J gene lost 5 bases, with 6 bases spanning the gap. The CDR3 DNA reads as TGTGCCAGCAGCCTCCGGTATGGCTACACCTTC. As protein: CASSLRYGYTF.

V gene TRBV2 combines with J gene TRBJ2-1, with TRBD1 matching 9 bases. Germline V gene lookup returns CDR1 SNHLY and CDR2 FYNNEI. Losses at the gene ends were 10 bases for V and 7 bases for J; bases not matched to a gene: 11. The CDR3 sequence is 14 residues long. CDR3 protein: CATIRDRDRNEQFF. The CDR3 DNA is TGTGCCACCATACGGGACAGGGATCGAAATGAGCAGTTCTTC.

The rearrangement uses TRBV5-4 and TRBJ2-1, with 7 bases fitting TRBD1. J gave up 9 bases and V 0 bases, and 0 bases lay outside the gene matches. Germline V gene data show CDR1 as SGHNT and CDR2 as YYREEE (reference sequence). This CDR3 has 12 residues. CDR3 protein: CASSLGTGEQFF. For the CDR3, the DNA is TGTGCCAGCAGCTTGGGGACAGGTGAGCAGTTCTTC.

V gene TRBV5-6 combines with J gene TRBJ2-3, with 9 bases that match TRBD2. CDR1 is SGHDT, CDR2 YYEEEE, per germline. CDR3 length: 17 amino acids. V trimming: 4 bases; J trimming: 2 bases; junction bases outside the gene matches: 11. DNA for the CDR3: TGTGCCAGCAGCCCGACCCTAGCGGGGCCCCTCACAGATACGCAGTATTTT. Translated: CASSPTLAGPLTDTQYF.

The chain uses TRBV19 and TRBJ1-5; D perhaps matches TRBD1 (5 bases). The germline V gene has CDR1 LNHDA and CDR2 SQIVND (reference sequence). The CDR3 has 15 amino acids. V was pared by 3 bases and J by 6 bases, with 15 bases between. The CDR3 is CASSMVPMGGQPQHF. The CDR3 coding sequence is TGTGCCAGTAGTATGGTACCCATGGGGGGTCAGCCCCAGCATTTT.

This rearrangement joins TRBV3-1 (or the pseudogene TRBV3-2) to TRBJ2-1; 9 bases line up with TRBD1. V shed 5 bases, J shed 0 bases, and the junction held 5 bases outside the gene matches. The CDR3 consists of 16 residues. The germline gives CDR1 LGHDT, CDR2 YNNKEL (reference sequence). CDR3 in amino acids: CASSSTGGASYNEQFF. The CDR3, as DNA: TGTGCCAGCAGCTCAACAGGGGGCGCCTCCTACAATGAGCAGTTCTTC.

This chain uses TRBV28 with TRBJ1-1; a possible D gene is TRBD1 (5 bases). The CDR3 has 12 amino acids. CDR1 and CDR2 (germline): MDHEN, SYDVKM. Trimming removed 2 bases from V and 6 bases from J, with 7 bases in between. The CDR3 DNA follows: TGTGCCAGCAGTTTACGGGGGTCTGAAGCTTTCTTT. Translation: CASSLRGSEAFF.

The V and J genes are TRBV3-1 (or the pseudogene TRBV3-2) and TRBJ2-5, with D possibly matching TRBD2 (7 bases). Germline CDR1 is LGHDT and CDR2 is YNNKEL (reference sequence). The CDR3 runs 17 residues. Between the trimmed V and J ends, which lost 0 bases and 1 base, there was a span of 15 bases. The CDR3 region has the DNA TGTGCCAGCAGCCAAGATTCCAGGCGGGGGCCCCAAGAGACCCAGTACTTC. This encodes CASSQDSRRGPQETQYF.

The chain carries TRBV2 and TRBJ2-5; 8 bases align to TRBD2. With V trimmed by 6 bases and J by 1 base, 10 bases remained unmatched. CDR1 and CDR2 (germline): SNHLY, FYNNEI. The CDR3 extends over 16 amino acids. The CDR3 DNA is TGTGCCAGCAGCCGCTCTGGCGGGGGGATCCAAGAGACCCAGTACTTC. Residues: CASSRSGGGIQETQYF.

As for this clone: The sample carries other DNA sequences with the same CDR3. The chain has TRBV20-1 and TRBJ1-2, with D tentatively TRBD1 (6 bases). The CDR3 length is 11 residues. V shed 8 bases and J shed 3 bases, with 10 bases lying between them. From germline, CDR1 is DFQATT and CDR2 SNEGSKA (reference sequence). The CDR3 region is CSPEGDYGYTF. The CDR3 region has the DNA TGCAGTCCCGAGGGGGACTATGGCTACACCTTC.

The chain joins TRBV10-3 to TRBJ1-5, with D perhaps matching TRBD1 (6 bases). Germline-derived CDR1 and CDR2 are ENHRY and SYGVKD. The CDR3 extends over 18 amino acids. Trimming stripped 4 bases from V and 0 bases from J, with 19 bases between. Here the CDR3 DNA reads TGTGCCATCAGTGGGAGAAACGGGACAACCTATAGCAATCAGCCCCAGCATTTT. Translation: CAISGRNGTTYSNQPQHF.

This clone was seen only a few times. The genes are TRBV6-6 and TRBJ2-1; 10 bases map to TRBD1. The CDR3 loop spans 14 amino acids. Germline trimming cut 2 bases from V and 7 bases from J; bases unmatched to any gene: 2. From germline, CDR1 is MNHNY and CDR2 SVGAGI (reference sequence). DNA for the CDR3: TGTGCCAGCAGTTACGGGGACAGGGGAAATGAGCAGTTCTTC. This translates into CASSYGDRGNEQFF.

The chain couples TRBV18 to TRBJ2-1, with D possibly TRBD2 on 5 matching bases. CDR1 and CDR2 (germline): KGHSH, LQKENI. Trimming shortened V by 8 bases and J by 3 bases, and 17 bases separated the two germline ends. CDR3 size: 15 residues. CDR3 sequence: CASHPATSVYNEQFF. CDR3 nucleotide sequence: TGTGCCAGCCACCCTGCTACTAGTGTCTACAATGAGCAGTTCTTC.

This rearrangement joins TRBV2 to TRBJ2-1; 11 nucleotides match TRBD1. Trimming removed 5 bases from V and 7 bases from J; junction bases left unmatched: 4. This CDR3 is built from 14 residues. The germline V gene has CDR1 SNHLY and CDR2 FYNNEI. The chain's CDR3 is CASSRTGGPNEQFF. The CDR3, as DNA: TGTGCCAGCAGTAGGACAGGGGGCCCGAATGAGCAGTTCTTC.

The rearrangement joins TRBV18 to TRBJ2-5; D may be TRBD1 (5 bases). The CDR3 totals 16 residues. Looked up from germline, CDR1 is KGHSH and CDR2 is LQKENI. Trimming cost V 4 bases and J 5 bases, with 20 bases left between them. As DNA, the CDR3 is TGTGCCAGCTCACGGTTGAAGCAGGGCGTAATGGAGACCCAGTACTTC. This encodes CASSRLKQGVMETQYF.

The gene calls are TRBV5-4 and TRBJ2-5; 7 nucleotides match TRBD1. Germline lookup yields CDR1 SGHNT and CDR2 YYREEE (reference sequence). V shed 4 bases, J shed 5 bases, and the junction held 11 bases outside the gene matches. CDR3 length equals 15 residues. The CDR3 nucleotides are TGTGCCAGCAGCAGGAACCGAGGACAGGTGGAGACCCAGTACTTC. Protein product: CASSRNRGQVETQYF.